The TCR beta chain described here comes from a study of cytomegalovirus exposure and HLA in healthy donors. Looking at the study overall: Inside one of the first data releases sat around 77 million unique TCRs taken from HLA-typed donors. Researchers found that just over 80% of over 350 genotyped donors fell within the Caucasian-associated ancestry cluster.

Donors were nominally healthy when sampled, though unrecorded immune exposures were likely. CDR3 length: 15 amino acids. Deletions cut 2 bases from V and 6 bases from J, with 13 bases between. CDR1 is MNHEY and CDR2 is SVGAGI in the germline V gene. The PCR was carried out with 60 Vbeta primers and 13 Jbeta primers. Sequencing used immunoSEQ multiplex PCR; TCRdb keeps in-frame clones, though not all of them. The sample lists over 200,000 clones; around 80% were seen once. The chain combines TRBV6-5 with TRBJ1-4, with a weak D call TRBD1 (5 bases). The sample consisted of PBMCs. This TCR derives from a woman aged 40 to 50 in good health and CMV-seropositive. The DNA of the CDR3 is TGTGCCAGCAGTTACGGGGCGGCGGCTGATGAAAAACTGTTTTTT. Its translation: CASSYGAAADEKLFF.